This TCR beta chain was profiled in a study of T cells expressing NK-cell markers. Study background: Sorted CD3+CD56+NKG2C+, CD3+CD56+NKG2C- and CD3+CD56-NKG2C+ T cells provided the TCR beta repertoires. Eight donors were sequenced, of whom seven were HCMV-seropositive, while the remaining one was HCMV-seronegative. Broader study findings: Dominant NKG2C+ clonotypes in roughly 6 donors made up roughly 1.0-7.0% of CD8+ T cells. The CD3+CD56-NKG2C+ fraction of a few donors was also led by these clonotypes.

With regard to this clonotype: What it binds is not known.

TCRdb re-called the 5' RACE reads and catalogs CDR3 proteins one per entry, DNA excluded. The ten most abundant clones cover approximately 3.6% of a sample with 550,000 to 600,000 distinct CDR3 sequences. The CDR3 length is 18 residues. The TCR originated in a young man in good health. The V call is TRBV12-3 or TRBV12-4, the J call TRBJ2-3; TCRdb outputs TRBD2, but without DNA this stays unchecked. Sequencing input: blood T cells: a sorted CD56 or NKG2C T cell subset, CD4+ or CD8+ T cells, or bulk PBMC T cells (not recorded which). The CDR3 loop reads CASSPRPSSGRGTDTQYF.